A selection of T cell receptor beta chains follows, all from one sample in a study of blood T cell repertoires in COVID-19. Assay used: immunoSEQ multiplex PCR; TCRdb lists only in-frame clones, some missing. This sample has roughly 72,000 clones, with roughly 82% found just once. Sequenced material: peripheral blood. The receptors here all came from a woman over 75 with acute or convalescent COVID-19. Each CDR3 is given with its conserved first and last residue. Fields, in order: V gene, J gene, clone size, CDR3 length, D gene, CDR3 DNA, CDR3 protein. D genes are given only for firm matches. The listing skips clone size in some rows; elsewhere it reads once, few, many or a size class.

V gene: TRBV6-2/TRBV6-3
J gene: TRBJ2-7
clone size: -
CDR3 length: 15
D gene: TRBD1
CDR3 DNA: TGTGCCAGCAGCCCCGGACAGGGGTTCTCCTACGAGCAGTACTTC
CDR3 protein: CASSPGQGFSYEQYF

V gene: TRBV30
J gene: TRBJ1-2
clone size: -
CDR3 length: 16
D gene: -
CDR3 DNA: TGTGCCTGGAGTGTAAAGCCAACGCAGCGTAACTATGGCTACACCTTC
CDR3 protein: CAWSVKPTQRNYGYTF

V gene: TRBV28
J gene: TRBJ2-7
clone size: -
CDR3 length: 15
D gene: -
CDR3 DNA: TGTGCCAGCAGTCCGCATGTCGGGAGAGGCCACGAGCAGTACTTC
CDR3 protein: CASSPHVGRGHEQYF

V gene: TRBV27
J gene: TRBJ2-7
clone size: -
CDR3 length: 14
D gene: -
CDR3 DNA: TGTGCCAGCAGTTTATCCCCAAACTCCTACGAGCAGTACTTC
CDR3 protein: CASSLSPNSYEQYF

V gene: TRBV7-2
J gene: TRBJ2-5
clone size: -
CDR3 length: 15
D gene: TRBD2
CDR3 DNA: TGTGCCAGCAGCTTAAGCCTAGCGGGACAAGAGACCCAGTACTTC
CDR3 protein: CASSLSLAGQETQYF

V gene: TRBV15
J gene: TRBJ2-7
clone size: once
CDR3 length: 17
D gene: -
CDR3 DNA: TGTGCCACCAGCAGAGATTTCGGGGGGCGTAGCTCCTACGAGCAGTACTTC
CDR3 protein: CATSRDFGGRSSYEQYF

V gene: TRBV12-3/TRBV12-4
J gene: TRBJ1-1
clone size: -
CDR3 length: 13
D gene: -
CDR3 DNA: TGTGCCAGCAGTTTTGGAGGGAACACTGAAGCTTTCTTT
CDR3 protein: CASSFGGNTEAFF

V gene: TRBV18
J gene: TRBJ2-2
clone size: -
CDR3 length: 17
D gene: TRBD1
CDR3 DNA: TGTGCCAGCTCACCACGAGGGACAGGGGGCAACACCGGGGAGCTGTTTTTT
CDR3 protein: CASSPRGTGGNTGELFF

V gene: TRBV30
J gene: TRBJ1-2
clone size: -
CDR3 length: 16
D gene: -
CDR3 DNA: TGTGCCTGGGCCTCACTTCAAGGGGCGCCAGTCTATGGCTACACCTTC
CDR3 protein: CAWASLQGAPVYGYTF

V gene: TRBV2
J gene: TRBJ2-5
clone size: -
CDR3 length: 13
D gene: -
CDR3 DNA: TGTGCCAGCACCACAGCCAACCAAGAGACCCAGTACTTC
CDR3 protein: CASTTANQETQYF

V gene: TRBV7-9
J gene: TRBJ2-5
clone size: -
CDR3 length: 15
D gene: -
CDR3 DNA: TGTGCCAGCAGCCCCCAGACGGGACTTCAAGAGACCCAGTACTTC
CDR3 protein: CASSPQTGLQETQYF

V gene: TRBV16
J gene: TRBJ2-2
clone size: -
CDR3 length: 14
D gene: TRBD1
CDR3 DNA: TGTGCCAGCAGCCAGACAGGGGGCACCGGGGAGCTGTTTTTT
CDR3 protein: CASSQTGGTGELFF

V gene: TRBV7-6
J gene: TRBJ1-1
clone size: -
CDR3 length: 15
D gene: TRBD1
CDR3 DNA: TGTGCCAGCAGCTTAGCCGCGACAGGGGGCACTGAAGCTTTCTTT
CDR3 protein: CASSLAATGGTEAFF

V gene: TRBV4-2
J gene: TRBJ1-2
clone size: -
CDR3 length: 12
D gene: -
CDR3 DNA: TGTGCCAGCAGCCAGCCGACCGGGGGCTACACCTTC
CDR3 protein: CASSQPTGGYTF

V gene: TRBV7-8
J gene: TRBJ2-1
clone size: -
CDR3 length: 14
D gene: -
CDR3 DNA: TGTGCCAGCAGCTTAGCGAGTGGGGGGAGTGAGCAGTTCTTC
CDR3 protein: CASSLASGGSEQFF

V gene: TRBV6-6
J gene: TRBJ1-2
clone size: -
CDR3 length: 12
D gene: -
CDR3 DNA: TGTGCCAGCAGTTCGGGACTAGATGGCTACACCTTC
CDR3 protein: CASSSGLDGYTF

V gene: TRBV2
J gene: TRBJ2-5
clone size: -
CDR3 length: 13
D gene: TRBD1
CDR3 DNA: TGTGCCAGCAGTGGAGGCAGGGGGCTGACCCAGTACTTC
CDR3 protein: CASSGGRGLTQYF

V gene: TRBV5-1
J gene: TRBJ2-1
clone size: once
CDR3 length: 21
D gene: TRBD2
CDR3 DNA: TGCGCCAGCAGCAACCGAATCCGGGACACGACTAGCGGGAGGGAAGAGAATGAGCAGTTCTTC
CDR3 protein: CASSNRIRDTTSGREENEQFF

V gene: TRBV12-3/TRBV12-4
J gene: TRBJ2-3
clone size: -
CDR3 length: 9
D gene: -
CDR3 DNA: TGTGCCAGCAGTCCCCCTTTGTATTTT
CDR3 protein: CASSPPLYF

V gene: TRBV5-1
J gene: TRBJ2-3
clone size: -
CDR3 length: 14
D gene: TRBD2
CDR3 DNA: TGCGCCAGCAGCCCAGCGGGAGAGTCAGATACGCAGTATTTT
CDR3 protein: CASSPAGESDTQYF

V gene: TRBV2
J gene: TRBJ1-1
clone size: -
CDR3 length: 13
D gene: -
CDR3 DNA: TGTGCCAGCAGGCGGGAACTGAACACTGAAGCTTTCTTT
CDR3 protein: CASRRELNTEAFF

V gene: TRBV6-6
J gene: TRBJ2-2
clone size: -
CDR3 length: 13
D gene: -
CDR3 DNA: TGTGCCAGTACCGGGAGAAACACCGGGGAGCTGTTTTTT
CDR3 protein: CASTGRNTGELFF

V gene: TRBV27
J gene: TRBJ2-7
clone size: -
CDR3 length: 14
D gene: -
CDR3 DNA: TGTGCCAGCAGTTCCCTAGGCCCTGCCTACGAGCAGTACTTC
CDR3 protein: CASSSLGPAYEQYF

V gene: TRBV29-1
J gene: TRBJ1-4
clone size: -
CDR3 length: 14
D gene: TRBD1
CDR3 DNA: TGCAGCGTAAAAGGACAGGGAACTAATGAAAAACTGTTTTTT
CDR3 protein: CSVKGQGTNEKLFF